These 29 T cell receptor beta chains were sequenced from one sample in a study of T-cell memory formation after mild COVID-19. TCRdb itself ran the 5' RACE reads through MiXCR, one entry per CDR3 protein. The data hold fewer than 650,000 distinct CDR3 sequences, with roughly 22% observed a single time. The specimen was PBMCs or a T cell subset sorted from them (not recorded which). These receptors all come from an adult woman who had mild COVID-19 (a few samples of this study predate the infection). Cell type and time point are not known.

V gene TRBV7-3 combines with J gene TRBJ2-2; 13 nucleotides agree with TRBD2. The V segment lost 4 bases and the J segment 0 bases; nucleotides outside the gene matches: 8. CDR3 length: 19 amino acids. Germline V CDR1 and CDR2: SGHTA, FQGTGA. The CDR3 DNA sequence: TGTGCCAGCAGCTCCCTGACTAGCGGGGGGCTCGCGAACACCGGGGAGCTGTTTTTT. This gives the protein CASSSLTSGGLANTGELFF.

This clonotype came up a few times. The rearrangement joins TRBV7-6 to TRBJ1-5; 7 bases agree with TRBD1. The ends lost 1 base at V and 6 bases at J; junction bases unmatched: 6. The CDR3 is 15 residues long. Germline CDR1 is SGHVS and CDR2 is FNYEAQ. CDR3 amino acids: CASSLEGGAGQPQHF. The CDR3 DNA reads as TGTGCCAGCAGCTTAGAAGGGGGCGCGGGTCAGCCCCAGCATTTT. Filled out from reference TRBV7-6 and TRBJ1-5, the complete variable domain reads GAGVSQSPRYKVTKRGQDVALRCDPISGHVSLYWYRQALGQGPEFLTYFNYEAQQDKSGLPNDRFSAERPEGSISTLTIQRTEQRDSAMYRCASSLEGGAGQPQHFGDGTRLSIL.

The sample holds one count of this clonotype. The chain is built from TRBV20-1 and TRBJ2-3; the D is unclear. In germline, CDR1 is DFQATT, CDR2 SNEGSKA (reference sequence). This CDR3 contains 14 residues. With 1 base removed from V and 2 bases from J, the gap between germline ends came to 10 bases. CDR3 coding DNA: TGCAGTGCTAGAGGTATTTCACCCACAGATACGCAGTATTTT. Amino acids: CSARGISPTDTQYF.

This clonotype has only a few counts. The CDR3 coding sequence is TGTGCCAGCAGTCCCGCCTTTACTAGCGGGCAGTTCTTC. The encoded protein is CASSPAFTSGQFF. This chain uses TRBV12-3 or TRBV12-4 with TRBJ2-1; 8 bases are a match to TRBD2. The CDR3 length is 13 residues. V lost 5 bases and J lost 12; bases outside the gene matches: 9.

This clonotype was observed at least ten times. This sequence joins TRBV12-3 or TRBV12-4 and TRBJ1-3; D gene uncertain. The length of the CDR3 is 12 residues. Trimming removed 3 bases from V and 2 bases from J, with 2 bases in between. The CDR3 DNA reads TGTGCCAGCAGTTTCACTGGAAACACCATATATTTT. Translation gives CASSFTGNTIYF.

The genes are TRBV20-1 and TRBJ1-1; D gene unclear. From germline, CDR1 is DFQATT and CDR2 SNEGSKA (reference sequence). The CDR3 extends over 15 amino acids. With 0 bases removed from V and 0 bases from J, the gap between germline ends came to 11 bases. The CDR3 spells CSARDPVTVNTEAFF. CDR3 DNA sequence: TGCAGTGCTAGAGATCCGGTAACTGTGAACACTGAAGCTTTCTTT.

This clonotype was counted only a few times. The genes are TRBV6-6 and TRBJ1-1, with D perhaps matching TRBD1 (5 bases). Trimming cost V 6 bases and J 3 bases, with 23 bases left between them. In germline, CDR1 is MNHNY, CDR2 SVGAGI (reference sequence). The CDR3 loop spans 17 amino acids. CDR3 residues: CASRPQNRGTVDTEAFF. CDR3 bases: TGTGCCAGCAGGCCACAGAATCGTGGGACGGTGGACACTGAAGCTTTCTTT.

The V gene is TRBV24-1, the J gene TRBJ2-2; TRBD1 might be the D (6 bases). This CDR3 comprises 16 residues. The V gene's germline CDR1 is KGHDR and CDR2 SFDVKD. The ends were cut back, 3 bases at V and 4 bases at J, with 14 bases in the middle. The CDR3 is CATSDVSGQFTGELFF. The CDR3, as DNA: TGTGCCACCAGTGATGTCTCCGGACAGTTCACCGGGGAGCTGTTTTTT.

The rearrangement joins TRBV29-1 to TRBJ2-1; the match to TRBD2 covers 15 bases. This CDR3 has 20 residues. J lost 0 bases, V lost 3 bases, and 12 bases had no gene match. Germline assignment: CDR1 SQVTM and CDR2 ANQGSEA. In nucleotides, the CDR3 is TGCAGCGTTGACCATTCTTTTGGGACTAGCGGGAGGTACTCCTACAATGAGCAGTTCTTC. Protein product: CSVDHSFGTSGRYSYNEQFF.

V usage is TRBV20-1 and J usage is TRBJ2-1; 11 bases match TRBD2. J lost 0 bases, V lost 6 bases, and 13 bases had no gene match. CDR1 and CDR2 from the germline V gene are DFQATT and SNEGSKA (reference sequence). This CDR3 has 18 residues. Here the CDR3 DNA reads TGCAGTGCCATCCCGGGACTAGCGGTTACTTCCTCCTACAATGAGCAGTTCTTC. Translated: CSAIPGLAVTSSYNEQFF.

The chain carries TRBV30 and TRBJ2-7; perhaps TRBD1 as D (7 bases). CDR1 is GTSNPN and CDR2 is SVGIG in the germline V gene (reference sequence). Trimming shortened V by 0 bases and J by 2 bases, and 11 bases separated the two germline ends. The CDR3 consists of 14 residues. The CDR3, as DNA: TGTGCCTGGAGTGTAGGCGGGACAGCCTACGAGCAGTACTTC. Protein sequence: CAWSVGGTAYEQYF.

The sample holds a few counts of this clonotype. The rearrangement uses TRBV3-1 and TRBJ1-1, with D hard to call. The CDR3 is made up of 12 amino acids. V lost 7 bases to trimming and J lost 5 bases, with 11 bases between them. The germline gives CDR1 LGHDT, CDR2 YNNKEL (reference sequence). CDR3 region: CASKAPGTEAFF. The CDR3 region has the DNA TGTGCCAGCAAGGCGCCCGGAACTGAAGCTTTCTTT.

The V gene is TRBV12-3 or TRBV12-4, the J gene TRBJ1-1; D perhaps matches TRBD1 (5 bases). This CDR3 region has 14 residues. V dropped 8 bases and J dropped 0 bases, with 13 bases sitting between them. CDR3 DNA sequence: TGTGCCAGCGGGGAGGGACCCATGAACACTGAAGCTTTCTTT. Translating gives CASGEGPMNTEAFF.

The V call is TRBV20-1, the J call TRBJ1-6, with D possibly TRBD1 on 6 matching bases. V was trimmed by 5 bases and J by 7 bases, leaving 18 bases between them. Per germline, CDR1 DFQATT and CDR2 SNEGSKA (reference sequence). This CDR3 is 15 amino acids long. CDR3 nucleotide sequence: TGCAGTGCTCGCACAGGGCCGGGGCGGAATTCACCCCTCCACTTT. It specifies CSARTGPGRNSPLHF.

The chain joins TRBV11-3 to TRBJ2-7, with TRBD1 matching 7 bases. With 1 base clipped from V and 3 bases from J, the junction kept 3 bases outside the gene matches. This CDR3 region has 14 residues. In germline, CDR1 is SGHNT, CDR2 YENEEA. CDR3 sequence: CASSLARDSYEQYF. The CDR3 DNA sequence: TGTGCCAGCAGCTTAGCCCGGGACAGCTACGAGCAGTACTTC.

This clonotype was found a few times. This chain links TRBV24-1 with TRBJ2-7, with 7 bases identical to TRBD1. V lost 3 bases and J lost 8; bases outside the gene matches: 9. This CDR3 comprises 14 residues. CDR1 and CDR2 (germline): KGHDR, SFDVKD. CDR3 amino acids: CATSDQETGRKQYF. The CDR3 coding sequence is TGTGCCACCAGTGATCAAGAGACAGGGCGTAAGCAGTACTTC.

This clonotype was detected only a few times. The chain is built from TRBV20-1 and TRBJ1-5, with D maybe TRBD1 (5 bases). The ends were cut back, 0 bases at V and 5 bases at J, with 8 bases in the middle. CDR3 length: 13 amino acids. Germline V lookup: CDR1 DFQATT, CDR2 SNEGSKA (reference sequence). This chain's CDR3 is CSAREQGDQPQHF. The DNA of the CDR3 is TGCAGTGCTAGAGAGCAAGGGGATCAGCCCCAGCATTTT.

V and J are TRBV23-1 and TRBJ1-6, with no clear D. TRBV23-1 qualifies as an ORF whose function is uncertain. The germline V and J ends were trimmed by 1 base and 7 bases, with 11 bases remaining between them. The CDR3 covers 15 residues. The DNA for the CDR3 is TGCGCCAGCAGTCAATATCGGGCACTGAATTCACCCCTCCACTTT. Translation: CASSQYRALNSPLHF.

The rearrangement links TRBV7-9 to TRBJ2-7; D gene uncertain. CDR1 is SEHNR, CDR2 FQNEAQ, per germline (reference sequence). V lost 5 bases, J lost 5 bases, and 4 bases lay in between. The CDR3 extends over 10 amino acids. The CDR3 nucleotides are TGTGCCAGCAGCAGGGACGAGCAGTACTTC. This gives the protein CASSRDEQYF.

The V and J genes are TRBV15 and TRBJ2-1; TRBD2 is a possible D gene (6 bases). V was pared by 2 bases and J by 1 base, with 6 bases between. This CDR3 is built from 14 residues. Germline CDR1 and CDR2: LNHNV and YYDKDF (reference sequence). Written as DNA, the CDR3 is TGTGCCACCAGCAGACGGGAGTCCTACAATGAGCAGTTCTTC. This encodes CATSRRESYNEQFF. The full variable domain, its missing parts supplied by reference TRBV15 and TRBJ2-1, is DAMVIQNPRYQVTQFGKPVTLSCSQTLNHNVMYWYQQKSSQAPKLLFHYYDKDFNNEADTPDNFQSRRPNTSFCFLDIRSPGLGDTAMYLCATSRRESYNEQFFGPGTRLTVL.

This clonotype was seen a handful of times. The chain combines TRBV20-1 with TRBJ2-1; D is undetermined. In germline, CDR1 is DFQATT, CDR2 SNEGSKA (reference sequence). The CDR3 loop spans 20 amino acids. Trimming pared 1 base from V and 0 bases from J, leaving 25 bases between. CDR3: CSARAQPRPNWFNSYNEQFF. DNA for the CDR3: TGCAGTGCTAGAGCCCAACCTCGTCCTAACTGGTTCAACTCCTACAATGAGCAGTTCTTC.

This clonotype was recorded a few times. V and J are TRBV3-1 and TRBJ2-3; TRBD2 might be the D (7 bases). The V gene's germline CDR1 is LGHDT and CDR2 YNNKEL (reference sequence). The CDR3 contains 15 residues. V dropped 4 bases and J dropped 6 bases, with 17 bases sitting between them. This chain's CDR3 is CASSPHGGPLDTQYF. Written as DNA, the CDR3 is TGTGCCAGCAGCCCTCACGGGGGGCCTCTGGATACGCAGTATTTT.

This clonotype was picked up a small number of times. This rearrangement joins TRBV9 to TRBJ2-7; D is ambiguous. This CDR3 is 14 amino acids long. Germline loops: CDR1 SGDLS, CDR2 YYNGEE. V lost 0 bases and J 0 bases, leaving 7 bases between the germline ends. CDR3 coding DNA: TGTGCCAGCAGCGTAGTGGGAAACTCCTACGAGCAGTACTTC. Its translation: CASSVVGNSYEQYF. The whole variable domain, filled in from reference TRBV9 and TRBJ2-7, reads DSGVTQTPKHLITATGQRVTLRCSPRSGDLSVYWYQQSLDQGLQFLIQYYNGEERAKGNILERFSAQQFPDLHSELNLSSLELGDSALYFCASSVVGNSYEQYFGPGTRLTVT.

The J gene is TRBJ1-1, the V gene TRBV20-1, with D unclear. CDR1 DFQATT and CDR2 SNEGSKA come from the germline V gene (reference sequence). V was pared by 0 bases and J by 2 bases, with 10 bases between. This CDR3 is built from 14 residues. This chain's CDR3 is CSARERETNTEAFF. CDR3 in DNA: TGCAGTGCTAGAGAGCGGGAGACAAACACTGAAGCTTTCTTT.

J is TRBJ2-3 and V is TRBV5-1, with TRBD2 as a possible D gene (6 bases). V dropped 0 bases and J dropped 3 bases, with 11 bases sitting between them. The CDR3 has 15 amino acids. Germline V CDR1 and CDR2: SGHRS, YFSETQ. DNA of the CDR3: TGCGCCAGCAGCTTGGCCGTAGCGGTGACAGATACGCAGTATTTT. This encodes CASSLAVAVTDTQYF.

This clonotype was found a few times. The chain combines TRBV6-6 with TRBJ2-5; no clear D. Germline CDR1 is MNHNY and CDR2 is SVGAGI (reference sequence). V was shortened by 0 bases and J by 13 bases, with 18 bases between the two germline ends. This CDR3 has 14 amino acids. The CDR3 DNA sequence: TGTGCCAGCAGTTACTCGACGGCAGACCTACGACCGTACTTC. Translated, it gives CASSYSTADLRPYF.

This rearrangement joins TRBV4-3 to TRBJ1-6, with a tentative D call TRBD1 (6 bases). Germline V CDR1 and CDR2: LGHNA, YSLEER. V lost 2 bases, J lost 10 bases, and 9 bases lay in between. This CDR3 comprises 13 residues. The CDR3 spells CASSQKGGSPLHF. The DNA for the CDR3 is TGCGCCAGCAGCCAAAAGGGGGGATCACCCCTCCACTTT.

The V call is TRBV2, the J call TRBJ1-1; D perhaps matches TRBD1 (6 bases). This CDR3 spans 14 amino acids. Germline assignment: CDR1 SNHLY and CDR2 FYNNEI. Trimming removed 6 bases from V and 3 bases from J, with 14 bases in between. The CDR3 reads CASRSRQEYTEAFF. The CDR3, as DNA: TGTGCCAGCAGATCCCGACAGGAGTACACTGAAGCTTTCTTT. The variable domain in full, with the rest retrieved from reference TRBV2 and TRBJ1-1, is EPEVTQTPSHQVTQMGQEVILRCVPISNHLYFYWYRQILGQKVEFLVSFYNNEISEKSEIFDDQFSVERPDGSNFTLKIRSTKLEDSAMYFCASRSRQEYTEAFFGQGTRLTVV.

The J gene is TRBJ2-5, the V gene TRBV4-2; tentative D call: TRBD1 (6 bases). CDR1 is LGHNA and CDR2 is YNFKEQ in the germline V gene. The CDR3 totals 15 residues. Trimming removed 1 base at V and 2 bases at J, with 11 bases between. The chain's CDR3 is CASSQAGTKQETQYF. CDR3 coding DNA: TGTGCCAGCAGCCAAGCCGGGACAAAGCAAGAGACCCAGTACTTC.